The 5 T cell receptor beta chains given below trace back to one sample, sequenced in a study of T cells in localized non-small cell lung cancer. Only in-frame clones appear in the TCRdb table, and some are missing; sequencing was by immunoSEQ multiplex PCR. The repertoire includes 5,100 or so clones, 55% of them detected once, and around 4% sits in the top ten. Material: lymph node tissue, obtained before any cancer treatment. The receptors shown here come from a male donor at least 60 years old with stage I squamous cell lung carcinoma.

The rearrangement joins TRBV29-1 to TRBJ2-1; TRBD1 matches 9 bases. Germline V gives CDR1 SQVTM, CDR2 ANQGSEA. This CDR3 region has 13 residues. The V and J ends lost 1 base and 7 bases, in that order; junction bases with no gene match: 2. The CDR3, as DNA: TGCAGCGTTGAAGGGGACAGGGTAAATGAGCAGTTCTTC. The encoded protein is CSVEGDRVNEQFF.

This clone was detected a few times. V and J are TRBV19 and TRBJ2-2, with TRBD2 matching 12 bases. The CDR3 spans 15 residues. The ends lost 3 bases at V and 9 bases at J; junction bases unmatched: 5. The germline gives CDR1 LNHDA, CDR2 SQIVND (reference sequence). The CDR3 protein is CASSISTSGSRELFF. CDR3 nucleotides: TGTGCCAGTAGTATTTCGACTAGCGGGAGCAGGGAGCTGTTTTTT.

The CDR3 DNA reads TGCGCCAGCAGCCCTTACAGGGACTCTGAAGCTTTCTTT. Its protein is CASSPYRDSEAFF. The rearrangement uses TRBV4-1 and TRBJ1-1, with D possibly matching TRBD1 (6 bases). The germline V gene has CDR1 MGHRA and CDR2 YSYEKL. The CDR3 is made up of 13 amino acids. V shed 4 bases and J shed 6 bases, with 12 bases lying between them.

In its sample, this clone was seen a few times. The chain has TRBV6-8 and TRBJ1-2; the D is unclear. The CDR3 is made up of 12 amino acids. Looked up from germline, CDR1 is MNHGY and CDR2 is SAAAGT. V was shortened by 5 bases and J by 5 bases, with 9 bases between the two germline ends. CDR3 DNA sequence: TGTGCCAGCAGTCACACCTCTTATGGCTACACCTTC. This codes for CASSHTSYGYTF.

CDR3 region: CAGRLDGDYGYTF. CDR3 nucleotide sequence: TGTGCCGGCCGTTTAGACGGAGACTATGGCTACACCTTC. This rearrangement joins TRBV2 to TRBJ1-2; D uncertain. The germline V and J ends were trimmed by 11 bases and 3 bases, with 16 bases remaining between them. The CDR3 spans 13 residues. The germline gives CDR1 SNHLY, CDR2 FYNNEI.